Sequencing of this TCR beta chain was carried out in a study of PD-L1 blockade in urothelial cancer. Time point in this sample: pretreatment peripheral blood. Into every PCR, synthetic TCR analog templates were spiked. Clones were sequenced by immunoSEQ multiplex PCR, and TCRdb holds only the in-frame ones, with some missing. In the table there are around 50,000 clones, roughly 80% of which are singletons. As to this clone: Its specificity is not known.

Study-wide points: Better survival was predicted by below-median pretreatment blood TCR clonality.

This CDR3 is 16 amino acids long. CDR1 is GTSNPN and CDR2 is SVGIG in the germline V gene (reference sequence). J was trimmed by 0 bases and V by 2 bases; bases with no gene match: 9. V and J are TRBV30 and TRBJ1-1; 7 nucleotides align to TRBD1. Sequenced material: PBMCs, taken around atezolizumab (anti-PD-L1) treatment. The origin of this receptor is a man aged 45-65 years with urothelial cancer. The chain's CDR3 is CAWSLAGQTMNTEAFF. The CDR3 nucleotides are TGTGCCTGGAGTTTGGCGGGACAGACAATGAACACTGAAGCTTTCTTT. Based on the CDR3 plus reference TRBV30 and TRBJ1-1, the full variable domain is SQTIHQWPATLVQPVGSPLSLECTVEGTSNPNLYWYRQAAGRGLQLLFYSVGIGQISSEVPQNLSASRPQDRQFILSSKKLLLSDSGFYLCAWSLAGQTMNTEAFFGQGTRLTVV.